This T cell receptor beta chain comes out of a study of Ad26.COV2.S vaccination and SARS-CoV-2 variants. Turning to the study itself: Ad26.COV2.S, an intramuscular injection, was given once or twice 56 days apart. General study points: Vaccine recipients showed a spike-specific TCR breadth that was higher than in placebo recipients. Similar non-spike TCR breadth was observed in recipients of vaccine and of placebo.

V shed 4 bases, J shed 3 bases, and the junction held 10 bases outside the gene matches. CDR3 length equals 16 residues. Germline loops: CDR1 SGHDN, CDR2 FVKESK. Treatment given: around 19 received Ad26.COV2.S at low or high dose, single or two shots; 5 received placebo; per-sample allocation not given. Sampling happened 63 days after the first vaccine or placebo injection. An Ad26 vector expressing Wuhan-strain SARS-CoV-2 spike constituted the vaccine. Notes on this clone: Its antigen is not identified.

Repertoires were generated with immunoSEQ multiplex PCR, while TCRdb's copy carries only in-frame clones and drops some. The sample lists around 350,000 clones, roughly 85% occurring once. V usage is TRBV14 and J usage is TRBJ2-3; 7 bases are a match to TRBD1. This specimen consisted of peripheral blood, obtained in a trial of Ad26.COV2.S vaccine versus placebo. This receptor was obtained from a person aged 18-65 years who received the Ad26.COV2.S COVID-19 vaccine or a placebo. The CDR3 DNA reads TGTGCCAGCAGCCCAACTCTCGACAGGGTAACAGATACGCAGTATTTT. It is translated as CASSPTLDRVTDTQYF. Looking up the rest from reference TRBV14 and TRBJ2-3 gives the full variable domain: EAGVTQFPSHSVIEKGQTVTLRCDPISGHDNLYWYRRVMGKEIKFLLHFVKESKQDESGMPNNRFLAERTGGTYSTLKVQPAELEDSGVYFCASSPTLDRVTDTQYFGPGTRLTVL.